The TCR beta chain under discussion was sequenced for a study of blood T cells in healthy people across ages. General study results and limits: Diversity of TCR beta per million T cells declined in a roughly linear way with age. One million T cells yielded diversity estimates that were considered underestimates.

Sample-barcoded 5' priming and a J-beta primer mix drove a second PCR of roughly 6 to 12 cycles. TCRdb used MiXCR to reprocess the 5' RACE reads, holding one entry per CDR3 protein. The profile covers more than 700,000 distinct CDR3 sequences, with 35% to 50% appearing a single time and roughly 20% taken by the ten largest. Details on this clonotype: Antigen: not known.

The donors, aged 6 to 90, were healthy Caucasians from Russia. The CDR3 totals 14 residues. Trimming took 6 bases from V and 2 from J, leaving 14 bases between them. The germline CDR1 and CDR2 sequences are SGHTA and FQGNSA. The gene calls are TRBV7-2 and TRBJ2-7; possibly TRBD1 for D (5 bases). The sequence was collected from an elderly man in good health. Source material: blood. The CDR3 DNA reads as TGTGCCAGCAGTTGGGCAGTGGGGCCCTACGAGCAGTACTTC. Its protein product is CASSWAVGPYEQYF.